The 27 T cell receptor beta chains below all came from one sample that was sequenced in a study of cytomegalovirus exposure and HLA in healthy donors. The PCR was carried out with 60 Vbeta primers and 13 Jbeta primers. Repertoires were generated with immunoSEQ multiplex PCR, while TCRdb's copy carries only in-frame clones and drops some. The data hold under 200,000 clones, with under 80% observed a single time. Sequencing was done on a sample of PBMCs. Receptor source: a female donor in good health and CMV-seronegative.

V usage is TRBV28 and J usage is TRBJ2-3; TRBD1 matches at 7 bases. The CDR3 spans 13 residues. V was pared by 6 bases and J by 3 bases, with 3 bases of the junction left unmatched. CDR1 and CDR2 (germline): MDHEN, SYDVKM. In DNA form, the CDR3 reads TGTGCCAGCAGCTCACAGGGGACAGATACGCAGTATTTT. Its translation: CASSSQGTDTQYF.

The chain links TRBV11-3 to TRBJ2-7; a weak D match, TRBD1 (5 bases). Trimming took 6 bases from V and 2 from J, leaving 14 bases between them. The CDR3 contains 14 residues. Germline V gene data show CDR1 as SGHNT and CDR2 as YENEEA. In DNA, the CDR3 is TGTGCCAGCAGTGGGGCCGGCGACACCTACGAGCAGTACTTC. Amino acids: CASSGAGDTYEQYF.

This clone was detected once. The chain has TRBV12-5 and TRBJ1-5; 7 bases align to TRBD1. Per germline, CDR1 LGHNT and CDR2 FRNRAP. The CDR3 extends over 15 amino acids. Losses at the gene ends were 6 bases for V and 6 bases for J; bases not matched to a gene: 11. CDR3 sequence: CASGSDRDRGQPQHF. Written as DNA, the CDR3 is TGTGCTAGTGGATCTGACAGGGATCGAGGTCAGCCCCAGCATTTT.

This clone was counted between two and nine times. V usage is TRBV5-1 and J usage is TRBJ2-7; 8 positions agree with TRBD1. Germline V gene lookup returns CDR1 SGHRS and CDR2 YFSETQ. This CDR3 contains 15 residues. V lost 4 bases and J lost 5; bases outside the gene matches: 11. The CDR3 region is CASSLSRTGSHEQYF. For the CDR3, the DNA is TGCGCCAGCAGCCTGTCAAGGACAGGGAGCCACGAGCAGTACTTC. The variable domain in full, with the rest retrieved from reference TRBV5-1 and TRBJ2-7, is KAGVTQTPRYLIKTRGQQVTLSCSPISGHRSVSWYQQTPGQGLQFLFEYFSETQRNKGNFPGRFSGRQFSNSRSEMNVSTLELGDSALYLCASSLSRTGSHEQYFGPGTRLTVT.

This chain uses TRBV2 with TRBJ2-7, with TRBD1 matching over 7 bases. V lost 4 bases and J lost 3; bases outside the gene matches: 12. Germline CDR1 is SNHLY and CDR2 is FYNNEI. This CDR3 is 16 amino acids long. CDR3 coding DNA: TGTGCCAGCAGTGGTTCGCAGGGGGTTTTTGTCTACGAGCAGTACTTC. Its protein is CASSGSQGVFVYEQYF.

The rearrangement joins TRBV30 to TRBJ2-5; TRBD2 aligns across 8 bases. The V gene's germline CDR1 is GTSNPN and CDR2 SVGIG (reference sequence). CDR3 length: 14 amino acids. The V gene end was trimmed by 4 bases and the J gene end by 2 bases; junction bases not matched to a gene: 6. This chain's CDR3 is CAWIISGAQETQYF. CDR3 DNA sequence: TGTGCCTGGATCATTAGCGGGGCTCAAGAGACCCAGTACTTC.

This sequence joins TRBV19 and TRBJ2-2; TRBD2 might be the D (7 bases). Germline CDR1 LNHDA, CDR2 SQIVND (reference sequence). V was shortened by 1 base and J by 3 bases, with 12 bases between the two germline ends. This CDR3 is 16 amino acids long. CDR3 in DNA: TGTGCCAGTAGTATAGTCGGGGGGCTGGACACCGGGGAGCTGTTTTTT. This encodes CASSIVGGLDTGELFF.

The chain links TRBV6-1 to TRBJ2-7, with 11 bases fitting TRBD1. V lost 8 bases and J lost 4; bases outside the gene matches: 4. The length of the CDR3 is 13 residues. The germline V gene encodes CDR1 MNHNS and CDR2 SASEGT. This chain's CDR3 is CASRTGGLYEQYF. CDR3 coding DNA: TGTGCCAGCCGGACAGGGGGCTTATACGAGCAGTACTTC.

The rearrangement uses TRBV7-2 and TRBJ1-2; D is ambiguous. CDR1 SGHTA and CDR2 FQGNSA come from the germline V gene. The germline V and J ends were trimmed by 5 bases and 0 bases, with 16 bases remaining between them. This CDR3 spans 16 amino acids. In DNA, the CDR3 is TGTGCCAGCAGCCTGAAAAGGACTTCAGCTAACTATGGCTACACCTTC. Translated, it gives CASSLKRTSANYGYTF.

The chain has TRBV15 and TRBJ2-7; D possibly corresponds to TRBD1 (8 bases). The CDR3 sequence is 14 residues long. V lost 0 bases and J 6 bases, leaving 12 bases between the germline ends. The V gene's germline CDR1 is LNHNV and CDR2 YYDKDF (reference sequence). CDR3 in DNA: TGTGCCACCAGCAGAGATTACAGGGGGGGCGAGCAGTACTTC. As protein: CATSRDYRGGEQYF.

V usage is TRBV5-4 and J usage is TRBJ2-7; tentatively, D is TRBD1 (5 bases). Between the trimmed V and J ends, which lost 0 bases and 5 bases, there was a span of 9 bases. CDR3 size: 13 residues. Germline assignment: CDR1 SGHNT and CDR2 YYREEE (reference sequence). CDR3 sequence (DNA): TGTGCCAGCAGCTTGGGGGGCGCGGACGAGCAGTACTTC. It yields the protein CASSLGGADEQYF.

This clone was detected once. The CDR3 protein is CSVEWTGSRETQYF. CDR3 DNA: TGCAGCGTTGAATGGACAGGGTCCAGGGAGACCCAGTACTTC. The chain links TRBV29-1 to TRBJ2-5; 8 bases are a match to TRBD1. The germline V gene encodes CDR1 SQVTM and CDR2 ANQGSEA. The V segment lost 2 bases and the J segment 5 bases; nucleotides outside the gene matches: 7. The CDR3 runs to 14 residues. Drawing the rest from reference TRBV29-1 and TRBJ2-5, the complete variable domain is SAVISQKPSRDICQRGTSLTIQCQVDSQVTMMFWYRQQPGQSLTLIATANQGSEATYESGFVIDKFPISRPNLTFSTLTVSNMSPEDSSIYLCSVEWTGSRETQYFGPGTRLLVL.

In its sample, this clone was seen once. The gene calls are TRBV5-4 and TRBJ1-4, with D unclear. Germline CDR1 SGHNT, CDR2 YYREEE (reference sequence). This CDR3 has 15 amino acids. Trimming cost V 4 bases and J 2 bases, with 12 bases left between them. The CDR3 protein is CASSQEPSTNEKLFF. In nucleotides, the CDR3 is TGTGCCAGCAGCCAAGAGCCGAGCACTAATGAAAAACTGTTTTTT.

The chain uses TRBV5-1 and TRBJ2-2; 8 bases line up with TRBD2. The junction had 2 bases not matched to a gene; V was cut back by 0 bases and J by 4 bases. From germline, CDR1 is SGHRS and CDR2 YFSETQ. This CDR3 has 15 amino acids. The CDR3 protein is CASSLGTSSTGELFF. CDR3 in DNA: TGCGCCAGCAGCTTGGGGACTAGCAGCACCGGGGAGCTGTTTTTT.

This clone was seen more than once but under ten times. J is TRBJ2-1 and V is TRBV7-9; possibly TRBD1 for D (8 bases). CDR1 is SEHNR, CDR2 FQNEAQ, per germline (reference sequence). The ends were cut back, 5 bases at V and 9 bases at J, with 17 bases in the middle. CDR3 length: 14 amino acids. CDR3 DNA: TGTGCCAGCAGCCTCCGGACAGGGAGGGGTGAGCAGTTCTTC. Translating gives CASSLRTGRGEQFF.

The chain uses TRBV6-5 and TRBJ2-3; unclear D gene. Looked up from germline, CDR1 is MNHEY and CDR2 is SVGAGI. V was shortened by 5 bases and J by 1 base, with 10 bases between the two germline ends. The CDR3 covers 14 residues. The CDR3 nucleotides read TGTGCCAGCAGTACCCCATTAGGCACAGATACGCAGTATTTT. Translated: CASSTPLGTDTQYF.

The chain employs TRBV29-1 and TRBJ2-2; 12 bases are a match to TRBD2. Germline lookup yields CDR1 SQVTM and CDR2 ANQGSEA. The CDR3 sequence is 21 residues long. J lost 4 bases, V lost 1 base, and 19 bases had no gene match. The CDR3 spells CSVEVPGLAGSSLGLTGELFF. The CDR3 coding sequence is TGCAGCGTTGAAGTCCCAGGACTAGCGGGATCGTCTCTGGGGCTCACCGGGGAGCTGTTTTTT.

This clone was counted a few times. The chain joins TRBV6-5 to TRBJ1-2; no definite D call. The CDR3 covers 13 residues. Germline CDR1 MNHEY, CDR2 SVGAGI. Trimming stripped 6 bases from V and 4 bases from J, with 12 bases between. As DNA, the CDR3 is TGTGCCAGCAGGAGGGAGGGAACCTATGGCTACACCTTC. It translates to CASRREGTYGYTF.

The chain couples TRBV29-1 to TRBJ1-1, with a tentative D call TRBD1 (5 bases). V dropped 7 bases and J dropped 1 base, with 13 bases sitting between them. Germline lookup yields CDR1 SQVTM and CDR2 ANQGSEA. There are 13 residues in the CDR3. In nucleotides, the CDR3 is TGCAGCGCCTGGAGCAGGGAGAACACTGAAGCTTTCTTT. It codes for CSAWSRENTEAFF.

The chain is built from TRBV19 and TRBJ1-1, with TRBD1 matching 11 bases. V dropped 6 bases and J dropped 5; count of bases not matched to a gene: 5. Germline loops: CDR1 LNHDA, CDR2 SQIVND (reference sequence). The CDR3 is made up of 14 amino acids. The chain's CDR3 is CASRDRGLVTEAFF. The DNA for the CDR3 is TGTGCCAGTAGGGACAGGGGGCTGGTTACTGAAGCTTTCTTT.

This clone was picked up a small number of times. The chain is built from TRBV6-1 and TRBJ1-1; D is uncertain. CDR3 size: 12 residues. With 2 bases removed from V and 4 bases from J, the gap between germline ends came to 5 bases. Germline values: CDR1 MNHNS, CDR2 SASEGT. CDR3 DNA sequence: TGTGCCAGCAGTGAACGGTTCACTGAAGCTTTCTTT. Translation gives CASSERFTEAFF.

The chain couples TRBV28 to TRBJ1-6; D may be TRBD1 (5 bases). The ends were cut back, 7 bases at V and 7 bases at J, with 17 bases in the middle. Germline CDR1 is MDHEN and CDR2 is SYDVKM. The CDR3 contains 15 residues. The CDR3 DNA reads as TGTGCCAGCAACGTCGGGAGAGGGGACAATTCACCCCTCCACTTT. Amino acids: CASNVGRGDNSPLHF.

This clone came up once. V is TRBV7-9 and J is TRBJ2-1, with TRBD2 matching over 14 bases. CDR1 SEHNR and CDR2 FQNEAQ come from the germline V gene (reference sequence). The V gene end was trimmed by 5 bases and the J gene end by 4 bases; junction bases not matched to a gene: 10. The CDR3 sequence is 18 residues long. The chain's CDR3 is CASSPGTSGSGLYNEQFF. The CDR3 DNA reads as TGTGCCAGCAGCCCCGGGACTAGCGGGAGTGGTCTTTACAATGAGCAGTTCTTC.

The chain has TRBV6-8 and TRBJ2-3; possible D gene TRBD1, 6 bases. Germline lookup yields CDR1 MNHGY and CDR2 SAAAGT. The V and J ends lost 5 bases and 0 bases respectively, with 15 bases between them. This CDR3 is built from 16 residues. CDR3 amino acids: CASSRRQVSSTDTQYF. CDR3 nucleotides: TGTGCCAGCAGTCGAAGACAGGTTTCTAGCACAGATACGCAGTATTTT.

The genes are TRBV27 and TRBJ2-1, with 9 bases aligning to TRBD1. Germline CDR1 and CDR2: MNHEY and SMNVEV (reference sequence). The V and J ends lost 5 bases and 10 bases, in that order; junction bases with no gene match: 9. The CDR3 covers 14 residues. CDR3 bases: TGTGCCAGCAGTGTAGGGGGACAGGGTCAGGAGCAGTTCTTC. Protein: CASSVGGQGQEQFF.

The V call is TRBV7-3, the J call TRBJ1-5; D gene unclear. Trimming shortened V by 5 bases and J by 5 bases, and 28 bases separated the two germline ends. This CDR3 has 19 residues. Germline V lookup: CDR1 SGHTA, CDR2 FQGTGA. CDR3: CASSPTPRRSPSRHQPQHF. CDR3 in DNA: TGTGCCAGCAGCCCGACTCCACGAAGGAGTCCAAGCCGGCATCAGCCCCAGCATTTT.

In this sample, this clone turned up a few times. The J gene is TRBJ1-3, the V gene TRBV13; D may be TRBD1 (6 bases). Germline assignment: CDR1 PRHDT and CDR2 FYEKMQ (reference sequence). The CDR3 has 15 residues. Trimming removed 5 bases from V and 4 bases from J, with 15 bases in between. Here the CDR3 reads CASSPLRGPGNTIYF. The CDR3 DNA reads TGTGCCAGCAGCCCCTTGCGGGGGCCGGGAAACACCATATATTTT.